This T cell receptor beta chain was captured by sequencing in a study of T cell changes during pregnancy in multiple sclerosis. The sample holds a few counts of this clone. Assay used: immunoSEQ multiplex PCR; TCRdb lists only in-frame clones, some missing. The table includes roughly 69,000 clones, roughly 90% detected once. Trimming took 0 bases from V and 1 from J, leaving 12 bases between them. Per the germline V gene, CDR1 is LGHNT and CDR2 is FRNRAP. The CDR3 is 16 amino acids. The genes are TRBV12-5 and TRBJ1-1, with TRBD1 as a possible D gene (6 bases). The clonotype was recovered from a female donor in good health, enrolled as a control in a pregnancy study. Sequencing used CD4+ T cells from peripheral blood mononuclear cells, obtained in the third trimester of pregnancy. The CDR3 sequence: CASGLVAGQANTEAFF. The CDR3 DNA reads TGTGCTAGTGGTTTGGTAGCGGGACAAGCGAACACTGAAGCTTTCTTT.